The subject of this entry is one TCR beta chain. The table came from immunoSEQ multiplex PCR; TCRdb's copy has only in-frame clones and leaves some out. Among 75,000 to 80,000 clones listed, under 90% were seen once. This entry belongs to a study of control samples from healthy donors and cancer patients. The sequence derives from a woman aged 45-59 years with colorectal cancer. Sequenced input: PBMCs.

The CDR3 DNA reads as TGTGCCAGCAGCTTGGATCAGGCTAACTATGGCTACACCTTC. Translating it yields CASSLDQANYGYTF. This chain joins TRBV5-5 and TRBJ1-2; D call uncertain. Trimming took 0 bases from V and 0 from J, leaving 6 bases between them. Germline V gene lookup returns CDR1 SGHKS and CDR2 YYEKEE (reference sequence). The CDR3 sequence is 14 residues long. Filled out from reference TRBV5-5 and TRBJ1-2, the complete variable domain reads DAGVTQSPTHLIKTRGQQVTLRCSPISGHKSVSWYQQVLGQGPQFIFQYYEKEERGRGNFPDRFSARQFPNYSSELNVNALLLGDSALYLCASSLDQANYGYTFGSGTRLTVV.